The 9 T cell receptor beta chains listed next were all sequenced from one sample in a study of control samples from healthy donors and cancer patients. Clones were sequenced by immunoSEQ multiplex PCR, and TCRdb holds only the in-frame ones, with some missing. Among 130,000 or so clones listed, about 95% were seen once. The material sequenced was PBMCs. The receptors were gathered from a man in his sixties with colorectal cancer.

In DNA, the CDR3 is TGCGCCAGCAGCCGGATGGGGATTGCGGGAGCAACTAATGAAAAACTGTTTTTT. Translated: CASSRMGIAGATNEKLFF. V is TRBV5-1 and J is TRBJ1-4; D unresolved. The germline V gene has CDR1 SGHRS and CDR2 YFSETQ. V was trimmed by 4 bases and J by 0 bases, leaving 19 bases between them. The CDR3 runs to 18 residues.

This chain links TRBV2 with TRBJ1-2; 7 positions match TRBD1. In germline, CDR1 is SNHLY, CDR2 FYNNEI. This CDR3 region has 14 residues. The ends lost 5 bases at V and 8 bases at J; junction bases unmatched: 11. The CDR3, as DNA: TGTGCCAGCAGTCTCGGACGACAGGGAAAGGGCTACACCTTC. This encodes CASSLGRQGKGYTF.

This clone has only a few counts. This sequence joins TRBV27 and TRBJ1-5; unclear D gene. Germline V lookup: CDR1 MNHEY, CDR2 SMNVEV (reference sequence). The CDR3 runs to 10 residues. V gave up 10 bases and J gave up 9 bases, with 10 bases separating them. CDR3 residues: CANGLRPQHF. Written as DNA, the CDR3 is TGTGCCAACGGTTTGAGGCCCCAGCATTTT.

The gene calls are TRBV24-1 and TRBJ2-5; possible D gene TRBD1, 6 bases. Deletions cut 4 bases from V and 5 bases from J, with 10 bases between. The CDR3 extends over 13 amino acids. Germline-derived CDR1 and CDR2 are KGHDR and SFDVKD. DNA of the CDR3: TGTGCCACCAGTGAGGGGGCCTACGAGACCCAGTACTTC. It translates to CATSEGAYETQYF.

The V gene is TRBV5-1, the J gene TRBJ2-2, with 11 bases fitting TRBD2. The trim removed 5 bases at V and 0 bases at J, leaving 6 bases unmatched. In germline, CDR1 is SGHRS, CDR2 YFSETQ. The CDR3 has 17 amino acids. CDR3 loop: CASRLAGGTANTGELFF. CDR3 in DNA: TGCGCCAGCAGGCTAGCGGGGGGCACCGCGAACACCGGGGAGCTGTTTTTT. The full variable domain, rest sourced from reference TRBV5-1 and TRBJ2-2, is KAGVTQTPRYLIKTRGQQVTLSCSPISGHRSVSWYQQTPGQGLQFLFEYFSETQRNKGNFPGRFSGRQFSNSRSEMNVSTLELGDSALYLCASRLAGGTANTGELFFGEGSRLTVL.

Comment on this clone: The sample has other DNA sequences that encode this CDR3 too. CDR3 residues: CASTLAGGRTDTQYF. Written as DNA, the CDR3 is TGTGCCAGCACCCTAGCGGGGGGACGCACAGATACGCAGTATTTT. The chain joins TRBV6-5 to TRBJ2-3, with 11 bases aligning to TRBD2. In germline, CDR1 is MNHEY, CDR2 SVGAGI. The CDR3 loop spans 15 amino acids. Trimming cost V 7 bases and J 1 base; bases outside gene matches: 4.

The chain combines TRBV5-1 with TRBJ1-1; 8 bases align to TRBD1. Germline CDR1 is SGHRS and CDR2 is YFSETQ. CDR3 length equals 14 residues. The V gene end was trimmed by 4 bases and the J gene end by 1 base; junction bases not matched to a gene: 3. CDR3 sequence reads: CASSRTGTNTEAFF. In DNA form, the CDR3 reads TGCGCCAGCAGCCGGACAGGGACGAACACTGAAGCTTTCTTT.

This clone was seen just once. The CDR3 region is CASSFLRGQTNTGELFF. CDR3 DNA sequence: TGTGCCAGTAGTTTTTTGCGGGGCCAAACGAACACCGGGGAGCTGTTTTTT. The chain has TRBV19 and TRBJ2-2; D possibly corresponds to TRBD2 (6 bases). From germline, CDR1 is LNHDA and CDR2 SQIVND (reference sequence). The V and J ends lost 5 bases and 0 bases respectively, with 16 bases between them. The CDR3 is made up of 17 amino acids.

This clone was recorded once. The rearrangement uses TRBV27 and TRBJ2-3; TRBD2 matches 11 bases. Germline-derived CDR1 and CDR2 are MNHEY and SMNVEV (reference sequence). With V trimmed by 5 bases and J by 1 base, 8 bases remained unmatched. This CDR3 has 17 amino acids. CDR3 sequence (DNA): TGTGCCAGCAGTCCCCTCCCGACTAGCGGGGGCACAGATACGCAGTATTTT. Encoded protein: CASSPLPTSGGTDTQYF.